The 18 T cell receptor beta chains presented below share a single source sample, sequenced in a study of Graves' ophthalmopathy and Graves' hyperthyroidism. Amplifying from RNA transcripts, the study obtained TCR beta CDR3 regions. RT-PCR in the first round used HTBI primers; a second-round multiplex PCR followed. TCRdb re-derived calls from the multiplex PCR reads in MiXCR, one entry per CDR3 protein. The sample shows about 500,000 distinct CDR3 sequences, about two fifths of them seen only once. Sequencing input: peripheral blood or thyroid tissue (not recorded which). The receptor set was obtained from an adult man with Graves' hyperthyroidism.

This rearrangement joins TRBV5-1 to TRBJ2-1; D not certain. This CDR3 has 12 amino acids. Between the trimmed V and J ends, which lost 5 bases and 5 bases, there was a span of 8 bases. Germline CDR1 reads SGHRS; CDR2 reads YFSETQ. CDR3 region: CASSWSNNEQFF. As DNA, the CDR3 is TGCGCCAGCAGTTGGTCGAACAATGAGCAGTTCTTC.

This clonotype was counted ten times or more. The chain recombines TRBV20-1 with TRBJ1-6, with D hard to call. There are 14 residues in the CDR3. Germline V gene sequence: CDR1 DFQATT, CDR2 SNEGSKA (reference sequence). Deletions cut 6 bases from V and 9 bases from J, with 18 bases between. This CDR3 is CSAPREGYGSPLHF. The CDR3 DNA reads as TGCAGTGCCCCCCGAGAGGGATACGGTTCACCCCTCCACTTT.

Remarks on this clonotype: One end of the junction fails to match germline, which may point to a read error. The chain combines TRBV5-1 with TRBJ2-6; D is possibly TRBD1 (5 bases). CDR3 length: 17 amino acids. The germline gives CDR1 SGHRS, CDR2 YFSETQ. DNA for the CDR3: TGCGCCAGCAGCCCAGGCGAACACGACTCTGGGGCCAACATCCTGACCTTC. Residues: CASSPGEHDSGANILTF.

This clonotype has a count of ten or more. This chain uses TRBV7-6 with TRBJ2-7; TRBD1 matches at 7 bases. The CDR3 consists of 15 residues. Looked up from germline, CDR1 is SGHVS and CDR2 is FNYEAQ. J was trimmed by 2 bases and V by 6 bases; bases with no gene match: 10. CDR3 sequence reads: CASSYTPGQTYEQYF. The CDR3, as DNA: TGTGCCAGCAGTTATACACCGGGACAGACCTACGAGCAGTACTTC.

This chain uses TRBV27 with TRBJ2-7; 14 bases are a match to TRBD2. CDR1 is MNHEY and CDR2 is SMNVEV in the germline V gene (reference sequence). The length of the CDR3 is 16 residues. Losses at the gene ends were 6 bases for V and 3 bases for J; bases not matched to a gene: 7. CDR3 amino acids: CASSPEGTSGSYEQYF. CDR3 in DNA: TGTGCCAGCAGCCCAGAGGGGACTAGCGGGAGCTACGAGCAGTACTTC.

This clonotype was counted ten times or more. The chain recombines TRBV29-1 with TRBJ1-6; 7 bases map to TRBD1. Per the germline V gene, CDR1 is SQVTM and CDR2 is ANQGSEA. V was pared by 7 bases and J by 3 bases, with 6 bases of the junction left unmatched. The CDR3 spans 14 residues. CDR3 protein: CSARQGDYNSPLHF. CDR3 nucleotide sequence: TGCAGCGCTCGACAGGGAGACTATAATTCACCCCTCCACTTT.

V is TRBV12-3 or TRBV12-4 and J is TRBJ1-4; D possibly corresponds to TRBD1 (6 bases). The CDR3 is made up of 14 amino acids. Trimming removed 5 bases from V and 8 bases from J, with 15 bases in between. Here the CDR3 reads CASSLRTDAEKLFF. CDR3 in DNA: TGTGCCAGCAGTCTGAGGACAGATGCGGAAAAACTGTTTTTT.

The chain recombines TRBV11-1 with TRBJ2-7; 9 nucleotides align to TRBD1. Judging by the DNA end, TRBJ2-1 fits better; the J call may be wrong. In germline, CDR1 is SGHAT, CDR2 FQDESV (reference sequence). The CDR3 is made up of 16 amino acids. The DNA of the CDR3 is TGTGCCAGCAGCTTGTATCCCGGGACAGGGACCGATGAGCAGTTCTTC. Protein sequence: CASSLYPGTGTDEQFF.

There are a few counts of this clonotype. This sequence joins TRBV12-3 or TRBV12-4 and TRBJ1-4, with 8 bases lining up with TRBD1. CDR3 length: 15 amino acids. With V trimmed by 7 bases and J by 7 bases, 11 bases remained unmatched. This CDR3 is CASTKGQGGFEKLFF. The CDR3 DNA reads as TGTGCCAGCACCAAAGGACAGGGAGGTTTTGAAAAACTGTTTTTT.

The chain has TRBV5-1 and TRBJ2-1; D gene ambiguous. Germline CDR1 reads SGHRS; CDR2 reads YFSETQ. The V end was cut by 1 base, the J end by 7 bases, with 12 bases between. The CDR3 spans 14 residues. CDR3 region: CASSLQSAANEQFF. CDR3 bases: TGCGCCAGCAGCTTGCAATCGGCAGCGAATGAGCAGTTCTTC.

The chain's CDR3 is CSVRDRASRAAFF. Written as DNA, the CDR3 is TGCAGCGTCCGGGACAGGGCATCACGTGCAGCTTTCTTT. The chain is built from TRBV29-1 and TRBJ1-1, with 9 positions matching TRBD1. From germline, CDR1 is SQVTM and CDR2 ANQGSEA. Unmatched junction bases numbered 12, after V lost 6 bases and J lost 10 bases. There are 13 residues in the CDR3.

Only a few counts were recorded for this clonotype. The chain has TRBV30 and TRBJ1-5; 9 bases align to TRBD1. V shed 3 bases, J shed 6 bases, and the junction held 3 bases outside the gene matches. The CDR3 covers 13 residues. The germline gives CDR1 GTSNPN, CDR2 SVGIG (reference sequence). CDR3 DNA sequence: TGTGCCTGGAGCCTGGGACAGGGTCAGCCCCAGCATTTT. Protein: CAWSLGQGQPQHF.

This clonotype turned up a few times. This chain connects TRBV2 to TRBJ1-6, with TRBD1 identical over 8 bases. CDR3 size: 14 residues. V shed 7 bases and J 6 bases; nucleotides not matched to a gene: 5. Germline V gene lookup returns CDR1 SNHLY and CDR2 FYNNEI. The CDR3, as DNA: TGTGCCAGCACTCAAGGACAGGGTAATTCACCCCTCCACTTT. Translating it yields CASTQGQGNSPLHF.

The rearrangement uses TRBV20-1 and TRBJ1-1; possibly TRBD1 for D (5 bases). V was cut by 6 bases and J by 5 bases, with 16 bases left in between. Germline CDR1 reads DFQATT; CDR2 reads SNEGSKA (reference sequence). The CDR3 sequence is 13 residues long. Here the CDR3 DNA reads TGCAGTGCCCCGGGGGGGGGGAAGACTGAAGCTTTCTTT. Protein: CSAPGGGKTEAFF.

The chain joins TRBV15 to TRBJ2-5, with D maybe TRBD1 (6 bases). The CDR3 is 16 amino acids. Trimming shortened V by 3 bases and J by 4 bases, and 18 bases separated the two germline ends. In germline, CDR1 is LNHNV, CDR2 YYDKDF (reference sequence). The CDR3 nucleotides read TGTGCCACCAGCAGTTTTAAACAGGGAGCAGGAGAGACCCAGTACTTC. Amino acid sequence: CATSSFKQGAGETQYF.

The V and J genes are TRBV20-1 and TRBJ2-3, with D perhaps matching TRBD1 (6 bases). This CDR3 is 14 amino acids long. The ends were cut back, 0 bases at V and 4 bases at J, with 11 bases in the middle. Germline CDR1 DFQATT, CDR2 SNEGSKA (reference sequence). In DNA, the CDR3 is TGCAGTGCTAGAGATCCCAGGGGTTCAGATACGCAGTATTTT. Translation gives CSARDPRGSDTQYF.

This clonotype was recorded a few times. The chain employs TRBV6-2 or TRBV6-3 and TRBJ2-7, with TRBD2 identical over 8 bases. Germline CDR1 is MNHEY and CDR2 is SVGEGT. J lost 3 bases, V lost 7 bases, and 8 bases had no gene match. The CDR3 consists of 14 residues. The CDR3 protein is CASTQATSVYEQYF. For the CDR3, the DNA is TGTGCCAGCACCCAGGCGACTAGCGTCTACGAGCAGTACTTC.

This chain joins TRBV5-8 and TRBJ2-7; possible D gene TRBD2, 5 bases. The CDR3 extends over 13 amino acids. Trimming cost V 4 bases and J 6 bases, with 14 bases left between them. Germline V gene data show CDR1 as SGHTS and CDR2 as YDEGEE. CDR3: CASSLAGRSEQYF. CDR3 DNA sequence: TGTGCCAGCAGCCTAGCCGGCAGAAGCGAGCAGTACTTC.